This TCR beta chain originates from a study of blood T cell repertoires in COVID-19. Study-wide background: Samples of COVID-19 (acute and convalescent) were obtained from the United States, Italy and Spain.

Profiling relied on immunoSEQ multiplex PCR, and the TCRdb table lists in-frame clones only, not all of them. The sample has some 250,000 clones; 75% to 90% are singletons. CDR1 and CDR2 from the germline V gene are SGDLS and YYNGEE. V lost 9 bases, J lost 6 bases, and 12 bases stayed unmatched. This CDR3 spans 15 amino acids. The sample was peripheral blood. This TCR was sampled from a man between 35 and 55 years old with acute or convalescent COVID-19. The gene calls are TRBV9 and TRBJ1-1, with 12 positions matching TRBD1. Here the CDR3 reads CATGQGADGLSEAFF. The DNA for the CDR3 is TGTGCCACGGGACAGGGGGCGGATGGACTTTCTGAAGCTTTCTTT.